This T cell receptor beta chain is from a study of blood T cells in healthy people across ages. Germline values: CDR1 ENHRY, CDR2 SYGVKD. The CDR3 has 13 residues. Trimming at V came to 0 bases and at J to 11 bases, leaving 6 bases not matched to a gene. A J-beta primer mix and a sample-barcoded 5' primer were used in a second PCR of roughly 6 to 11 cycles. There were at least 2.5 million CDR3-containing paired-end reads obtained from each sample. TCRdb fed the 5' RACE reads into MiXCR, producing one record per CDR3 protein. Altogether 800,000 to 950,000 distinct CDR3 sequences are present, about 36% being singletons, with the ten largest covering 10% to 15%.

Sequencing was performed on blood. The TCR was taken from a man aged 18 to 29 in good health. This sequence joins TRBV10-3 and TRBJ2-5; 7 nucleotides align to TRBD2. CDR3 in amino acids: CAISESAGRGQYF. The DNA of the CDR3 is TGTGCCATCAGTGAGTCGGCAGGGCGGGGGCAGTACTTC.